This is a list of T cell receptor beta chains from one sample in a study of T-cell reconstitution after alpha-beta-depleted transplantation in children. MiXCR was run by TCRdb on the PCR reads, yielding one entry per CDR3 protein. Among 600,000 to 700,000 distinct CDR3 sequences listed, approximately 17% were seen once. The sequencing used PBMCs from the stem cell graft donor, collected from the stem cell graft. These receptors originate from a human donor who donated a stem cell graft to a child with acute myeloid leukemia. Both conserved end residues are part of each CDR3. Fields, in order: J gene, clone size, D gene, V gene, CDR3 protein, CDR3 DNA. D genes are given only for firm matches. Some rows have no size entry. The others give once, few or many, or a class for an expanded clone.

J gene: TRBJ2-2
clone size: -
D gene: -
V gene: TRBV5-1
CDR3 protein: CASSPGPGAGELFF
CDR3 DNA: TGCGCCAGCAGCCCAGGGCCCGGTGCCGGGGAGCTGTTTTTT

J gene: TRBJ2-3
clone size: -
D gene: TRBD1
V gene: TRBV7-2
CDR3 protein: CASSSFGTGVGTDTQYF
CDR3 DNA: TGTGCCAGCAGCTCCTTTGGGACAGGGGTTGGCACAGATACGCAGTATTTT

J gene: TRBJ1-4
clone size: few
D gene: -
V gene: TRBV5-1
CDR3 protein: CASSGGAGEKLFF
CDR3 DNA: TGCGCCAGCAGCGGAGGGGCAGGGGAAAAACTGTTTTTT

J gene: TRBJ2-1
clone size: many
D gene: -
V gene: TRBV24-1
CDR3 protein: CATSMSHARSYNEQFF
CDR3 DNA: TGTGCCACCAGTATGTCCCACGCACGCTCCTACAATGAGCAGTTCTTC

J gene: TRBJ2-2
clone size: -
D gene: TRBD2
V gene: TRBV7-6
CDR3 protein: CASSLVPSGGGTNTGELFF
CDR3 DNA: TGTGCCAGCAGCTTAGTCCCCAGCGGGGGGGGGACCAACACCGGGGAGCTGTTTTTT

J gene: TRBJ2-3
clone size: many
D gene: -
V gene: TRBV6-5
CDR3 protein: CASSYSVRRDATDTQYF
CDR3 DNA: TGTGCCAGCAGTTACTCGGTTCGGCGGGACGCCACAGATACGCAGTATTTT

J gene: TRBJ1-1
clone size: few
D gene: -
V gene: TRBV7-9
CDR3 protein: CASSPFGTMTEAFF
CDR3 DNA: TGTGCCAGCAGCCCGTTTGGGACAATGACTGAAGCTTTCTTT

J gene: TRBJ1-3
clone size: -
D gene: -
V gene: TRBV6-1
CDR3 protein: CASSPRAWSSSGNTIYF
CDR3 DNA: TGTGCCAGCAGTCCGCGGGCGTGGTCGAGCTCTGGAAACACCATATATTTT

J gene: TRBJ1-5
clone size: many
D gene: -
V gene: TRBV20-1
CDR3 protein: CSAREPWGNQPQHF
CDR3 DNA: TGCAGTGCTAGAGAGCCTTGGGGCAATCAGCCCCAGCATTTT

J gene: TRBJ2-2
clone size: many
D gene: -
V gene: TRBV12-3/TRBV12-4
CDR3 protein: CASSFQGELFF
CDR3 DNA: TGTGCCAGCAGTTTTCAGGGGGAGCTGTTTTTT

J gene: TRBJ2-1
clone size: few
D gene: TRBD2
V gene: TRBV24-1
CDR3 protein: CATSRGGAYNEQFF
CDR3 DNA: TGTGCCACCAGCCGGGGGGGAGCCTACAATGAGCAGTTCTTC

J gene: TRBJ1-1
clone size: -
D gene: TRBD1
V gene: TRBV3-1
CDR3 protein: CASSRAQGPNEAFF
CDR3 DNA: TGTGCCAGCAGCCGAGCACAGGGGCCGAATGAAGCTTTCTTT

J gene: TRBJ1-2
clone size: -
D gene: -
V gene: TRBV4-1
CDR3 protein: CASSQERGALSFSLNYGYTF
CDR3 DNA: TGCGCCAGCAGCCAAGAAAGGGGAGCTCTCAGCTTCTCTCTGAACTATGGCTACACCTTC

J gene: TRBJ1-1
clone size: -
D gene: TRBD1
V gene: TRBV20-1
CDR3 protein: CSEETHRGPEAFF
CDR3 DNA: TGCAGTGAAGAAACCCACAGGGGGCCTGAAGCTTTCTTT

J gene: TRBJ1-5
clone size: few
D gene: -
V gene: TRBV5-5
CDR3 protein: CASSLEWASQPQHF
CDR3 DNA: TGTGCCAGCAGCTTGGAGTGGGCGTCTCAGCCCCAGCATTTT

J gene: TRBJ2-7
clone size: -
D gene: TRBD2
V gene: TRBV6-2/TRBV6-3
CDR3 protein: CASSQGLAAAYEQYF
CDR3 DNA: TGTGCCAGCAGTCAGGGACTAGCGGCCGCCTACGAGCAGTACTTC

J gene: TRBJ2-3
clone size: many
D gene: TRBD2
V gene: TRBV7-3
CDR3 protein: CASSRGLAGGSKGDTQYF
CDR3 DNA: TGTGCCAGCAGCCGTGGACTAGCGGGGGGCTCGAAGGGAGATACGCAGTATTTT

J gene: TRBJ2-1
clone size: -
D gene: TRBD2
V gene: TRBV6-2/TRBV6-3
CDR3 protein: CASSDVASGEFNEQFF
CDR3 DNA: TGTGCCAGCAGTGATGTCGCCAGCGGGGAATTTAATGAGCAGTTCTTC

J gene: TRBJ2-1
clone size: many
D gene: -
V gene: TRBV7-2
CDR3 protein: CASSLRVGAPNEQFF
CDR3 DNA: TGTGCCAGCAGCTTAAGAGTGGGGGCGCCCAATGAGCAGTTCTTC

J gene: TRBJ1-1
clone size: -
D gene: -
V gene: TRBV4-1
CDR3 protein: CASSQVRISEAFF
CDR3 DNA: TGCGCCAGCAGCCAAGTTCGGATATCTGAAGCTTTCTTT

J gene: TRBJ2-5
clone size: -
D gene: -
V gene: TRBV5-1
CDR3 protein: CASSLESLKTQYF
CDR3 DNA: TGCGCCAGCAGCTTGGAATCATTGAAGACCCAGTACTTC

J gene: TRBJ1-4
clone size: many
D gene: -
V gene: TRBV4-2
CDR3 protein: CASSPVSATNEKLFF
CDR3 DNA: TGTGCCAGCAGCCCAGTAAGCGCAACTAATGAAAAACTGTTTTTT

J gene: TRBJ1-2
clone size: many
D gene: -
V gene: TRBV20-1
CDR3 protein: CSARDPGGAGYGYTF
CDR3 DNA: TGCAGTGCTAGAGACCCCGGCGGGGCGGGCTATGGCTACACCTTC

J gene: TRBJ2-3
clone size: -
D gene: TRBD2
V gene: TRBV11-3
CDR3 protein: CASSLTLAVQYF
CDR3 DNA: TGTGCCAGCAGCTTAACCCTAGCGGTGCAGTATTTT

J gene: TRBJ2-7
clone size: many
D gene: -
V gene: TRBV5-5
CDR3 protein: CASSYPREEQYF
CDR3 DNA: TGTGCCAGCAGCTACCCTAGGGAAGAGCAGTACTTC

J gene: TRBJ1-6
clone size: -
D gene: -
V gene: TRBV14
CDR3 protein: CASSPLGAGNSPLHF
CDR3 DNA: TGTGCCAGCAGCCCTTTGGGGGCAGGGAACTCACCCCTCCACTTT

J gene: TRBJ1-4
clone size: -
D gene: -
V gene: TRBV6-5
CDR3 protein: CASSYWDGGNEKLFF
CDR3 DNA: TGTGCCAGCAGTTACTGGGACGGCGGGAATGAAAAACTGTTTTTT

J gene: TRBJ1-6
clone size: few
D gene: -
V gene: TRBV12-3/TRBV12-4
CDR3 protein: CASRDRSSYNSPLHF
CDR3 DNA: TGTGCCAGCAGGGACCGAAGCTCCTATAATTCACCCCTCCACTTT

J gene: TRBJ1-2
clone size: few
D gene: -
V gene: TRBV4-3
CDR3 protein: CASSQDRGGLGGYTF
CDR3 DNA: TGCGCCAGCAGCCAAGATCGTGGGGGGCTCGGTGGCTACACCTTC

J gene: TRBJ2-7
clone size: -
D gene: -
V gene: TRBV7-9
CDR3 protein: CASSLIQGHEQYF
CDR3 DNA: TGTGCCAGCAGTTTAATACAGGGCCACGAGCAGTACTTC

J gene: TRBJ2-1
clone size: many
D gene: TRBD1
V gene: TRBV6-5
CDR3 protein: CASSYSSGQGSYNEQFF
CDR3 DNA: TGTGCCAGCAGTTACTCGAGCGGACAGGGCTCCTACAATGAGCAGTTCTTC

J gene: TRBJ2-3
clone size: many
D gene: TRBD2
V gene: TRBV7-2
CDR3 protein: CASSLAPGGGDTQYF
CDR3 DNA: TGTGCCAGCAGCTTAGCTCCTGGCGGGGGGGATACGCAGTATTTT

J gene: TRBJ2-5
clone size: -
D gene: -
V gene: TRBV20-1
CDR3 protein: CSASEAGKETQYF
CDR3 DNA: TGCAGTGCTAGTGAGGCGGGAAAAGAGACCCAGTACTTC

J gene: TRBJ2-1
clone size: -
D gene: -
V gene: TRBV6-5
CDR3 protein: CASSSTPVRALYNEQFF
CDR3 DNA: TGTGCCAGCAGTTCCACCCCGGTCCGAGCCCTCTACAATGAGCAGTTCTTC

J gene: TRBJ1-1
clone size: many
D gene: TRBD1
V gene: TRBV20-1
CDR3 protein: CSALTATGDPEAFF
CDR3 DNA: TGCAGTGCTCTGACCGCGACAGGGGACCCTGAAGCTTTCTTT

J gene: TRBJ2-5
clone size: few
D gene: TRBD2
V gene: TRBV9
CDR3 protein: CASSVVGAGGWETQYF
CDR3 DNA: TGTGCCAGCAGCGTAGTAGGAGCGGGGGGATGGGAGACCCAGTACTTC

J gene: TRBJ2-5
clone size: -
D gene: TRBD2
V gene: TRBV2
CDR3 protein: CASRGLAGPQETQYF
CDR3 DNA: TGTGCCAGCAGGGGACTAGCGGGGCCCCAAGAGACCCAGTACTTC

J gene: TRBJ1-2
clone size: many
D gene: TRBD1
V gene: TRBV12-3/TRBV12-4
CDR3 protein: CASSLQGFSGYTF
CDR3 DNA: TGTGCCAGCAGCCTACAGGGGTTTAGCGGCTACACCTTC

J gene: TRBJ2-2
clone size: few
D gene: -
V gene: TRBV6-1
CDR3 protein: CASKWGVANTGELFF
CDR3 DNA: TGTGCCAGCAAATGGGGAGTCGCGAACACCGGGGAGCTGTTTTTT

J gene: TRBJ1-2
clone size: many
D gene: -
V gene: TRBV6-5
CDR3 protein: CASTSADYGYTF
CDR3 DNA: TGTGCCAGCACATCAGCTGACTATGGCTACACCTTC

J gene: TRBJ2-5
clone size: -
D gene: TRBD1
V gene: TRBV18
CDR3 protein: CASSPPLDRVAGETQYF
CDR3 DNA: TGTGCCAGCTCACCACCCCTGGACAGGGTCGCTGGGGAGACCCAGTACTTC

J gene: TRBJ2-1
clone size: few
D gene: -
V gene: TRBV29-1
CDR3 protein: CSAPNPTRGNEQFF
CDR3 DNA: TGCAGCGCCCCTAACCCTACCCGAGGGAATGAGCAGTTCTTC

J gene: TRBJ2-3
clone size: -
D gene: TRBD1
V gene: TRBV24-1
CDR3 protein: CATSDSGTGGTTDTQYF
CDR3 DNA: TGTGCCACCAGTGATTCCGGGACAGGGGGTACCACAGATACGCAGTATTTT

J gene: TRBJ1-5
clone size: -
D gene: TRBD1
V gene: TRBV20-1
CDR3 protein: CSARAGGWGQGSNQPQHF
CDR3 DNA: TGCAGTGCTAGAGCCGGTGGATGGGGACAGGGTAGCAATCAGCCCCAGCATTTT

J gene: TRBJ2-2
clone size: few
D gene: TRBD1
V gene: TRBV12-3/TRBV12-4
CDR3 protein: CASSFTQGATTGELFF
CDR3 DNA: TGTGCCAGCAGTTTCACCCAGGGGGCTACTACCGGGGAGCTGTTTTTT

J gene: TRBJ2-1
clone size: many
D gene: TRBD1
V gene: TRBV29-1
CDR3 protein: CSSQGGEMYYNEQFF
CDR3 DNA: TGCAGCTCCCAAGGGGGCGAGATGTACTACAATGAGCAGTTCTTC

J gene: TRBJ2-2
clone size: -
D gene: -
V gene: TRBV14
CDR3 protein: CASSQPGAGELFF
CDR3 DNA: TGTGCCAGCAGCCAACCAGGGGCCGGGGAGCTGTTTTTT

J gene: TRBJ2-5
clone size: many
D gene: -
V gene: TRBV20-1
CDR3 protein: CSAPWRGETQYF
CDR3 DNA: TGCAGTGCTCCCTGGCGGGGTGAGACCCAGTACTTC

J gene: TRBJ2-5
clone size: few
D gene: TRBD1
V gene: TRBV5-1
CDR3 protein: CASTNTGGVETQYF
CDR3 DNA: TGCGCCAGCACCAACACAGGGGGCGTTGAGACCCAGTACTTC

J gene: TRBJ2-6
clone size: many
D gene: -
V gene: TRBV7-3
CDR3 protein: CASSSGSLPSGANVLTF
CDR3 DNA: TGTGCCAGCAGCAGCGGATCTTTGCCCTCTGGGGCCAACGTCCTGACTTTC

J gene: TRBJ2-5
clone size: many
D gene: -
V gene: TRBV20-1
CDR3 protein: CSAPGSAQETQYF
CDR3 DNA: TGCAGTGCTCCCGGGAGTGCCCAAGAGACCCAGTACTTC

J gene: TRBJ2-6
clone size: many
D gene: -
V gene: TRBV6-2/TRBV6-3
CDR3 protein: CASSYRVSGANVLTF
CDR3 DNA: TGTGCCAGCAGTTACCGTGTCTCTGGGGCCAACGTCCTGACTTTC

J gene: TRBJ2-3
clone size: many
D gene: TRBD2
V gene: TRBV7-3
CDR3 protein: CASGVAGGMADTQYF
CDR3 DNA: TGTGCCAGCGGGGTAGCGGGGGGGATGGCAGATACGCAGTATTTT

J gene: TRBJ1-5
clone size: few
D gene: -
V gene: TRBV20-1
CDR3 protein: CSARGAIGGFGNQPQHF
CDR3 DNA: TGCAGTGCTAGAGGGGCGATAGGGGGGTTCGGCAATCAGCCCCAGCATTTT

J gene: TRBJ2-4
clone size: -
D gene: TRBD1
V gene: TRBV11-2
CDR3 protein: CASSFGNVGGGLRAKNIQYF
CDR3 DNA: TGTGCCAGCAGCTTCGGCAACGTAGGGGGCGGCTTACGAGCCAAAAACATTCAGTACTTC

J gene: TRBJ2-3
clone size: many
D gene: -
V gene: TRBV5-1
CDR3 protein: CASSFEGGTDTQYF
CDR3 DNA: TGTGCCAGCAGCTTCGAGGGGGGCACAGATACGCAGTATTTT

J gene: TRBJ1-1
clone size: -
D gene: -
V gene: TRBV3-1
CDR3 protein: CASSQEGGRKAFF
CDR3 DNA: TGTGCCAGCAGCCAAGAAGGCGGTAGGAAAGCTTTCTTT

J gene: TRBJ1-2
clone size: -
D gene: -
V gene: TRBV11-2
CDR3 protein: CASSWGVGYGYTF
CDR3 DNA: TGTGCCAGCAGCTGGGGGGTTGGCTATGGCTACACCTTC

J gene: TRBJ2-7
clone size: -
D gene: TRBD1
V gene: TRBV30
CDR3 protein: CAWSVRIGGGYEQYF
CDR3 DNA: TGTGCCTGGAGTGTACGGATAGGGGGCGGTTACGAGCAGTACTTC